These 9 T cell receptor beta chains share one sample of origin, sequenced in a study of blood T cell repertoires in COVID-19. The assay was immunoSEQ multiplex PCR, and TCRdb's table has in-frame clones only and misses some. The sample lists nearly 300,000 clones, 65% to 85% seen once, with more than 1.2% in the top ten. The sequencing sample was made of peripheral blood. These receptors originate from a human donor with COVID-19, enrolled during active disease. The donor label of this sample is uncertain.

In the case of this clone: Distinct nucleotide sequences in the sample also encode this CDR3. The rearrangement uses TRBV7-2 and TRBJ2-3; D might be TRBD2 (6 bases). The V gene lost 3 bases and the J gene lost 3 bases, with 13 bases spanning the gap. The CDR3 extends over 15 amino acids. Per the germline V gene, CDR1 is SGHTA and CDR2 is FQGNSA. The CDR3 loop reads CASSFGTPKTDTQYF. CDR3 bases: TGTGCCAGCAGCTTCGGGACTCCGAAGACAGATACGCAGTATTTT.

The genes are TRBV9 and TRBJ1-2; the match to TRBD1 covers 7 bases. CDR1 is SGDLS and CDR2 is YYNGEE in the germline V gene. Germline trimming cut 0 bases from V and 3 bases from J; bases unmatched to any gene: 5. This CDR3 comprises 15 residues. CDR3 coding DNA: TGTGCCAGCAGCGTAGGGATAGGGGGCGACTATGGCTACACCTTC. Encoded protein: CASSVGIGGDYGYTF.

The chain employs TRBV7-3 and TRBJ2-1; D is uncertain. Trimming removed 1 base at V and 0 bases at J, with 7 bases between. The V gene's germline CDR1 is SGHTA and CDR2 FQGTGA. There are 15 residues in the CDR3. CDR3: CASSLSSGSYNEQFF. The DNA for the CDR3 is TGTGCCAGCAGCTTAAGCTCGGGCTCCTACAATGAGCAGTTCTTC.

The chain uses TRBV7-2 and TRBJ2-1, with D unresolved. Germline-derived CDR1 and CDR2 are SGHTA and FQGNSA. V shed 3 bases and J shed 2 bases, with 11 bases lying between them. CDR3 size: 15 residues. CDR3 protein: CASSLQAVAYNEQFF. The CDR3 nucleotides are TGTGCCAGCAGCTTGCAGGCAGTGGCCTACAATGAGCAGTTCTTC.

The rearrangement joins TRBV12-3 or TRBV12-4 to TRBJ2-3; tentative D call: TRBD1 (5 bases). The CDR3 extends over 13 amino acids. Between the trimmed V and J ends, which lost 6 bases and 6 bases, there was a span of 13 bases. The CDR3 nucleotides are TGTGCCAGCAGAACCAGGGCGTCGGATACGCAGTATTTT. Its protein product is CASRTRASDTQYF.

J is TRBJ1-4 and V is TRBV7-2; 8 bases line up with TRBD1. V was pared by 0 bases and J by 0 bases, with 3 bases of the junction left unmatched. This CDR3 is 17 amino acids long. CDR1 SGHTA and CDR2 FQGNSA come from the germline V gene. Written as DNA, the CDR3 is TGTGCCAGCAGCTTAGCGGGACAGGTTGCAACTAATGAAAAACTGTTTTTT. This codes for CASSLAGQVATNEKLFF.

The V call is TRBV9, the J call TRBJ2-5; D unresolved. The CDR3 is made up of 14 amino acids. V lost 1 base and J 3 bases, leaving 10 bases between the germline ends. Germline lookup yields CDR1 SGDLS and CDR2 YYNGEE. CDR3 amino acids: CASSVQPGEETQYF. The CDR3 DNA sequence: TGTGCCAGCAGCGTACAGCCCGGAGAAGAGACCCAGTACTTC.

J is TRBJ2-7 and V is TRBV11-2; 9 nucleotides align to TRBD2. V shed 0 bases, J shed 2 bases, and the junction held 14 bases outside the gene matches. Germline V gene sequence: CDR1 SGHAT, CDR2 FQNNGV. The CDR3 is 19 amino acids. The CDR3, as DNA: TGTGCCAGCAGCTTAGATAGACCTCGATGGGGCGGGAGGGCCTACGAGCAGTACTTC. Amino acid sequence: CASSLDRPRWGGRAYEQYF.

The chain carries TRBV6-5 and TRBJ1-4; D call uncertain. V lost 7 bases to trimming and J lost 8 bases, with 8 bases between them. The germline V gene encodes CDR1 MNHEY and CDR2 SVGAGI. This CDR3 spans 11 amino acids. The CDR3 is CASTRGEKLFF. In DNA form, the CDR3 reads TGTGCCAGCACCCGAGGAGAAAAACTGTTTTTT.